The 10 T cell receptor beta chains reported below all come from one sample, sequenced in a study of T-cell memory formation after mild COVID-19. TCRdb reprocessed the 5' RACE reads with MiXCR, giving one entry per CDR3 protein. The sample consists of approximately 350,000 distinct CDR3 sequences, approximately 15% of them appearing once. What was sequenced was PBMCs or a T cell subset sorted from them (not recorded which). The receptors come from a man between 18 and 35 years old who had mild COVID-19 (a few samples of this study predate the infection). Cell type and time point are not known.

This clonotype was counted between two and nine times. The chain uses TRBV6-6 and TRBJ2-7, with D perhaps TRBD1 (6 bases). Germline V gene sequence: CDR1 MNHNY, CDR2 SVGAGI (reference sequence). The germline V and J ends were trimmed by 0 bases and 3 bases, with 12 bases remaining between them. The CDR3 covers 15 residues. CDR3: CASSYSQTGIYEQYV. The CDR3 DNA follows: TGTGCCAGCAGTTACTCACAAACAGGGATCTACGAGCAGTACGTC.

This clonotype was observed a handful of times. V gene TRBV7-9 combines with J gene TRBJ2-3; D ambiguous. CDR1 is SEHNR and CDR2 is FQNEAQ in the germline V gene (reference sequence). The ends were cut back, 5 bases at V and 1 base at J, with 16 bases in the middle. The CDR3 is made up of 16 amino acids. The CDR3 DNA is TGTGCCAGCAGCCCCTGGGGTTCTAGTGGCACAGATACGCAGTATTTT. Its translation: CASSPWGSSGTDTQYF.

The genes are TRBV7-6 and TRBJ2-3; 9 nucleotides align to TRBD2. CDR3 length: 15 residues. Per the germline V gene, CDR1 is SGHVS and CDR2 is FNYEAQ. The J segment lost 2 bases and the V segment lost 5 bases, leaving 5 bases of the junction unmatched. Here the CDR3 reads CASSLLAGITDTQYF. In nucleotides, the CDR3 is TGTGCCAGCAGCCTTCTAGCGGGGATCACAGATACGCAGTATTTT. Filled out from reference TRBV7-6 and TRBJ2-3, the complete variable domain reads GAGVSQSPRYKVTKRGQDVALRCDPISGHVSLYWYRQALGQGPEFLTYFNYEAQQDKSGLPNDRFSAERPEGSISTLTIQRTEQRDSAMYRCASSLLAGITDTQYFGPGTRLTVL.

In this sample, this clonotype turned up a few times. The rearrangement joins TRBV28 to TRBJ2-3; 9 nucleotides line up with TRBD2. The CDR3 is made up of 13 amino acids. Germline CDR1 reads MDHEN; CDR2 reads SYDVKM. V was pared by 7 bases and J by 8 bases, with 7 bases of the junction left unmatched. DNA for the CDR3: TGTGCCAGCACGGCGGGGGGGCCCGGTACGCAGTATTTT. It yields the protein CASTAGGPGTQYF.

This clonotype was found a few times. The chain recombines TRBV20-1 with TRBJ1-6; D gene uncertain. Per the germline V gene, CDR1 is DFQATT and CDR2 is SNEGSKA (reference sequence). The V gene lost 0 bases and the J gene lost 11 bases, with 14 bases spanning the gap. There are 14 residues in the CDR3. The CDR3: CSARDIGDPPPLHF. The DNA of the CDR3 is TGCAGTGCTAGAGATATCGGGGATCCCCCACCCCTCCACTTT.

This chain connects TRBV21-1 to TRBJ1-2. TRBV21-1 is assigned pseudogene status. The CDR3 has 14 residues. CDR3 DNA sequence: TGTGCCAGCACTATGGACCAGAGTCGCTATGGCTACACCTTC. The encoded protein is CASTMDQSRYGYTF.

The J gene is TRBJ2-7, the V gene TRBV6-2 or TRBV6-3; TRBD1 matches at 7 bases. The CDR3 has 14 residues. Losses at the gene ends were 4 bases for V and 5 bases for J; bases not matched to a gene: 8. Per the germline V gene, CDR1 is MNHEY and CDR2 is SVGEGT. The CDR3: CASSSPQGDHEQYF. CDR3 DNA: TGTGCCAGCAGTTCCCCGCAGGGGGACCACGAGCAGTACTTC.

In this sample, this clonotype turned up a few times. The gene calls are TRBV19 and TRBJ2-1, with 10 bases lining up with TRBD2. In germline, CDR1 is LNHDA, CDR2 SQIVND (reference sequence). V shed 4 bases and J 7 bases; nucleotides not matched to a gene: 10. The CDR3 has 16 residues. Here the CDR3 reads CASSRLLAGASNEQFF. The CDR3 nucleotides read TGTGCCAGTAGTAGACTTCTAGCGGGGGCCTCGAATGAGCAGTTCTTC.

V usage is TRBV4-2 and J usage is TRBJ2-5; no definite D call. This CDR3 is built from 12 residues. CDR1 and CDR2 from the germline V gene are LGHNA and YNFKEQ. Trimming took off 5 bases at V and 6 bases at J, with 10 bases between the two ends. The CDR3 nucleotides read TGTGCCAGCAGCTCGAATGAGAAGACCCAGTACTTC. Protein sequence: CASSSNEKTQYF.

In this sample, this clonotype turned up many times. CDR3 DNA: TGTGCCACCAGGTTGGGTTACGAGCAGTACGTC. Its protein is CATRLGYEQYV. The rearrangement joins TRBV24-1 to TRBJ2-7; D remains unclear. Germline V gene lookup returns CDR1 KGHDR and CDR2 SFDVKD. The CDR3 has 11 amino acids. The V gene lost 7 bases and the J gene lost 4 bases, with 7 bases spanning the gap.